The sample holds a few counts of the clone carrying this T cell receptor beta chain. This record comes from a study of shared clonotypes between healthy human individuals. Data came from immunoSEQ multiplex PCR; TCRdb stores just in-frame clones and leaves some out. The sample has about 490,000 clones, approximately 80% seen once. The germline V gene encodes CDR1 SEHNR and CDR2 FQNEAQ (reference sequence). V was clipped by 2 bases and J by 2 bases, with 10 bases between them. CDR3 size: 14 residues. The sequence was obtained from a middle-aged woman in good health. Some clones in this sample may be carry-over from other donors' samples. Sequenced input: PBMCs. The chain uses TRBV7-9 and TRBJ2-7; weak D call: TRBD1 (6 bases). The CDR3 DNA sequence: TGTGCCAGCAGCTTAAGGACAGAGCCCTACGAGCAGTACTTC. It translates to CASSLRTEPYEQYF.